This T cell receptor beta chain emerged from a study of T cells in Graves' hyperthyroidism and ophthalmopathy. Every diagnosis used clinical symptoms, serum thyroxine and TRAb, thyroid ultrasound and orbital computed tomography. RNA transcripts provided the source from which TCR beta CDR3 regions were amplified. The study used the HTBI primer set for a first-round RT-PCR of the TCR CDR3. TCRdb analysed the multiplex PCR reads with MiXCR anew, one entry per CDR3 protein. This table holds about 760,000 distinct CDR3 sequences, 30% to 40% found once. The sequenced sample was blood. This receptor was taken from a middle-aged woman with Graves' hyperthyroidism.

The CDR3 spells CASDPDNSNQPQHF. The CDR3 DNA is TGTGCCAGTGATCCGGACAATAGCAATCAGCCCCAGCATTTT. The chain combines TRBV19 with TRBJ1-5; D may be TRBD1 (5 bases). Germline lookup yields CDR1 LNHDA and CDR2 SQIVND (reference sequence). V was cut by 8 bases and J by 0 bases, with 11 bases left in between. The CDR3 is 14 amino acids.